Below, 19 T cell receptor beta chains from the same sample are listed, as sequenced in a study of cytomegalovirus exposure and HLA in healthy donors. Measured with immunoSEQ multiplex PCR; TCRdb has only the in-frame clones, and not every one. The sample includes 65,000 to 80,000 clones, 94% of them seen just once. The sample comprised PBMCs. These receptors were collected from a woman younger than 35 in good health and CMV-seropositive.

This clone was counted once. The chain uses TRBV18 and TRBJ2-2; D is uncertain. Germline V gives CDR1 KGHSH, CDR2 LQKENI. The V gene lost 2 bases and the J gene lost 4 bases, with 5 bases spanning the gap. The CDR3 totals 13 residues. CDR3 DNA sequence: TGTGCCAGCTCACCAACTGGCACCGGGGAGCTGTTTTTT. This translates into CASSPTGTGELFF.

The genes are TRBV5-6 and TRBJ1-3; TRBD1 matches at 10 bases. The trim removed 2 bases at V and 2 bases at J, leaving 1 base unmatched. Germline lookup yields CDR1 SGHDT and CDR2 YYEEEE. CDR3 length: 15 amino acids. CDR3 in amino acids: CASSFDRGPGNTIYF. Here the CDR3 DNA reads TGTGCCAGCAGCTTCGACAGGGGGCCTGGAAACACCATATATTTT. Together with reference TRBV5-6 and TRBJ1-3, the CDR3 gives the full variable domain: DAGVTQSPTHLIKTRGQQVTLRCSPKSGHDTVSWYQQALGQGPQFIFQYYEEEERQRGNFPDRFSGHQFPNYSSELNVNALLLGDSALYLCASSFDRGPGNTIYFGEGSWLTVV.

V and J are TRBV27 and TRBJ1-5, with no clear D. The CDR3 spans 17 residues. Germline V lookup: CDR1 MNHEY, CDR2 SMNVEV (reference sequence). With 8 bases removed from V and 6 bases from J, the gap between germline ends came to 26 bases. CDR3 DNA sequence: TGTGCCAGCTCGCTTAGGGCCAGCCTAATGCGGGGTCAGCCCCAGCATTTT. Translated: CASSLRASLMRGQPQHF.

The chain is built from TRBV7-2 and TRBJ2-7; D is uncertain. The V end lost 5 bases, the J end lost 6 bases, and 14 bases lay between the germline ends. This CDR3 spans 13 amino acids. CDR1 is SGHTA, CDR2 FQGNSA, per germline. The CDR3 bases are TGTGCCAGCAGCCCCCCTAGAGCCGTCGAGCAGTACTTC. Translating it yields CASSPPRAVEQYF.

The genes are TRBV7-9 and TRBJ2-4; 9 bases agree with TRBD1. The CDR3 is made up of 17 amino acids. CDR1 and CDR2 from the germline V gene are SEHNR and FQNEAQ (reference sequence). The J segment lost 7 bases and the V segment lost 4 bases, leaving 14 bases of the junction unmatched. CDR3 sequence reads: CASSSDRGVVGHNIQYF. Written as DNA, the CDR3 is TGTGCCAGCAGCTCGGACAGGGGTGTTGTTGGGCATAACATTCAGTACTTC.

The genes are TRBV11-3 and TRBJ2-1; D unclear. The CDR3 extends over 14 amino acids. Between the trimmed V and J ends, which lost 1 base and 6 bases, there was a span of 10 bases. The germline CDR1 and CDR2 sequences are SGHNT and YENEEA. CDR3 region: CASSLGSNFNEQFF. The DNA for the CDR3 is TGTGCCAGCAGCTTAGGGAGTAACTTCAATGAGCAGTTCTTC.

This sequence joins TRBV12-5 and TRBJ2-1; D remains unclear. Deletions cut 0 bases from V and 5 bases from J, with 11 bases between. Germline CDR1 is LGHNT and CDR2 is FRNRAP. The CDR3 consists of 15 residues. The CDR3 protein is CASGLVQDSNNEQFF. The DNA for the CDR3 is TGTGCTAGTGGTTTGGTCCAAGATTCTAACAATGAGCAGTTCTTC.

This chain joins TRBV9 and TRBJ2-1, with D possibly matching TRBD2 (6 bases). Germline CDR1 reads SGDLS; CDR2 reads YYNGEE. This CDR3 is 14 amino acids long. Trimming shortened V by 0 bases and J by 8 bases, and 12 bases separated the two germline ends. CDR3 in DNA: TGTGCCAGCAGCGTAGTACTAGCTAGGGATGAGCAGTTCTTC. It is translated as CASSVVLARDEQFF.

This clone is a singleton in its sample. This chain connects TRBV7-2 to TRBJ2-3; D is undetermined. There are 12 residues in the CDR3. The germline V and J ends were trimmed by 5 bases and 6 bases, with 9 bases remaining between them. Germline CDR1 reads SGHTA; CDR2 reads FQGNSA. CDR3 bases: TGTGCCAGCAGCCCTTTGTCGGATACGCAGTATTTT. This encodes CASSPLSDTQYF.

This CDR3 reads CASSPDRIHEKLFF. CDR3 bases: TGTGCCAGCAGCCCGGACAGGATTCATGAAAAACTGTTTTTT. J is TRBJ1-4 and V is TRBV7-2; 7 bases are shared with TRBD1. CDR1 and CDR2 from the germline V gene are SGHTA and FQGNSA. This CDR3 has 14 residues. The V and J ends lost 5 bases and 6 bases, in that order; junction bases with no gene match: 6.

In this sample, this clone turned up once. This rearrangement joins TRBV27 to TRBJ2-1, with 10 bases aligning to TRBD2. CDR1 MNHEY and CDR2 SMNVEV come from the germline V gene (reference sequence). CDR3 size: 16 residues. V lost 5 bases and J lost 4; bases outside the gene matches: 8. The CDR3 region is CASSLPLAGAYNEQFF. CDR3 nucleotides: TGTGCCAGCAGTCTGCCTCTAGCGGGAGCTTACAATGAGCAGTTCTTC.

This clone was recorded a few times. This sequence joins TRBV11-3 and TRBJ2-3; 10 positions agree with TRBD2. The germline gives CDR1 SGHNT, CDR2 YENEEA. This CDR3 has 14 amino acids. J gave up 3 bases and V 5 bases, and 2 bases lay outside the gene matches. CDR3 in DNA: TGTGCCAGCAGCACTAGCGGGACGACAGATACGCAGTATTTT. The encoded protein is CASSTSGTTDTQYF.

The rearrangement links TRBV7-9 to TRBJ2-1, with 10 bases matching TRBD1. The V gene's germline CDR1 is SEHNR and CDR2 FQNEAQ (reference sequence). V was pared by 4 bases and J by 3 bases, with 3 bases of the junction left unmatched. The CDR3 spans 15 residues. The CDR3 DNA reads TGTGCCAGCAGCTGGACAGGGGGGGACTACAATGAGCAGTTCTTC. Amino acid sequence: CASSWTGGDYNEQFF.

This chain uses TRBV4-2 with TRBJ2-2; no clear D. The CDR3 length is 14 residues. CDR1 is LGHNA and CDR2 is YNFKEQ in the germline V gene. Trimming removed 0 bases from V and 5 bases from J, with 7 bases in between. The CDR3 sequence: CASSQDKHTGELFF. In nucleotides, the CDR3 is TGTGCCAGCAGCCAAGATAAACATACCGGGGAGCTGTTTTTT.

The chain is built from TRBV2 and TRBJ2-1; D perhaps matches TRBD1 (5 bases). The germline V gene has CDR1 SNHLY and CDR2 FYNNEI. V dropped 2 bases and J dropped 1 base, with 6 bases sitting between them. The CDR3 loop spans 14 amino acids. For the CDR3, the DNA is TGTGCCAGCAGTGAAAGACAGTCCTACAATGAGCAGTTCTTC. Its translation: CASSERQSYNEQFF.

The gene calls are TRBV7-2 and TRBJ1-1, with D tentatively TRBD1 (6 bases). In germline, CDR1 is SGHTA, CDR2 FQGNSA. The germline V and J ends were trimmed by 0 bases and 11 bases, with 16 bases remaining between them. CDR3 size: 14 residues. CDR3 residues: CASSLAGYVRGAFF. CDR3 DNA sequence: TGTGCCAGCAGCTTAGCGGGGTATGTGAGGGGGGCTTTCTTT.

The rearrangement uses TRBV11-3 and TRBJ2-1; 7 bases agree with TRBD1. The CDR3 runs to 15 residues. V trimming: 3 bases; J trimming: 7 bases; junction bases outside the gene matches: 9. Germline-derived CDR1 and CDR2 are SGHNT and YENEEA. The CDR3 DNA follows: TGTGCCAGCAGCTTCGGAGGCAGGGGGTGGAATGAGCAGTTCTTC. Translating it yields CASSFGGRGWNEQFF.

V usage is TRBV5-4 and J usage is TRBJ1-1, with D unresolved. Germline assignment: CDR1 SGHNT and CDR2 YYREEE (reference sequence). The V end was cut by 2 bases, the J end by 8 bases, with 19 bases between. The CDR3 contains 15 residues. As DNA, the CDR3 is TGTGCCAGCAGCTTAGCGGGTCAGTCTTTGAGAGAAGCTTTCTTT. This translates into CASSLAGQSLREAFF.

This chain joins TRBV10-3 and TRBJ2-1, with D unclear. Trimming took off 10 bases at V and 5 bases at J, with 9 bases between the two ends. This CDR3 comprises 11 residues. From germline, CDR1 is ENHRY and CDR2 SYGVKD. CDR3 protein: CATRLDNEQFF. As DNA, the CDR3 is TGTGCCACCCGACTGGACAATGAGCAGTTCTTC.